This TCR beta chain is drawn from a study of T cell responses to AZD1222 COVID-19 vaccine. Regarding this clone: Its antigen remains unknown.

Study-wide points: Spike-specific TCR breadth and depth went up after people got two AZD1222 doses.

Using immunoSEQ multiplex PCR, the repertoire was profiled, and TCRdb retains in-frame clones only, with some absent. The sample gives 160,000 or so clones, about 90% of which show up once; roughly a tenth is in the top ten. V dropped 4 bases and J dropped 5; count of bases not matched to a gene: 7. From germline, CDR1 is SEHNR and CDR2 FQNEAQ (reference sequence). The CDR3 is 15 residues long. This TCR was recovered from an adult who received the AZD1222 COVID-19 vaccine. The V gene is TRBV7-9, the J gene TRBJ2-5; the match to TRBD2 covers 10 bases. The sequencing here drew on peripheral blood, taken 28 days after the second AZD1222 dose. CDR3 nucleotide sequence: TGTGCCAGCAGCTCAGTAGCGGGAGGAGAGGAGACCCAGTACTTC. The encoded protein is CASSSVAGGEETQYF.